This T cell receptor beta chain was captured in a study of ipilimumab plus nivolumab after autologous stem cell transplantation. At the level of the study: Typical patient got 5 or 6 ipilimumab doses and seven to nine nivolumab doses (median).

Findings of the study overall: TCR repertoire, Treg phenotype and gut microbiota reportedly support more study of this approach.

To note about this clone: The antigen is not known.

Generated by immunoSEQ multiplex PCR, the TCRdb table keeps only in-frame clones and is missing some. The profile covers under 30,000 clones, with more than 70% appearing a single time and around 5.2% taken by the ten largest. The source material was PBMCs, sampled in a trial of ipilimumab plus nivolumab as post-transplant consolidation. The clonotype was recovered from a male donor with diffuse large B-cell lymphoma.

This CDR3 is CASSSGGGAFF. CDR3 nucleotides: TGTGCCAGCAGCTCAGGGGGGGGAGCTTTCTTT. The chain uses TRBV7-9 and TRBJ1-1; 7 bases map to TRBD1. CDR3 length: 11 amino acids. The V gene end was trimmed by 4 bases and the J gene end by 10 bases; junction bases not matched to a gene: 3. From germline, CDR1 is SEHNR and CDR2 FQNEAQ (reference sequence). The full variable domain, completed using reference TRBV7-9 and TRBJ1-1, is DTGVSQNPRHKITKRGQNVTFRCDPISEHNRLYWYRQTLGQGPEFLTYFQNEAQLEKSRLLSDRFSAERPKGSFSTLEIQRTEQGDSAMYLCASSSGGGAFFGQGTRLTVV.